This TCR beta chain was obtained from a study of OX40 agonist ivuxolimab in advanced cancers. V gave up 4 bases and J gave up 8 bases, with 14 bases separating them. Looked up from germline, CDR1 is SGHTA and CDR2 is FQGNSA. The length of the CDR3 is 13 residues. Using immunoSEQ multiplex PCR, the repertoire was profiled, and TCRdb retains in-frame clones only, with some absent. Of tens of thousands of clones listed, roughly 90% were seen once; the top ten hold roughly 1%. The chain is built from TRBV7-2 and TRBJ1-1; possible D gene TRBD1, 6 bases. This clonotype was obtained from an adult with an advanced solid tumor such as melanoma, head and neck, liver or kidney cancer. Sequencing used CD4+ or CD8+ T cells sorted from blood, obtained in a trial of the OX40 agonist ivuxolimab. The CDR3 DNA sequence: TGTGCCAGCAGCTGGGACGGGACACGCGAAGCTTTCTTT. Amino acid sequence: CASSWDGTREAFF.